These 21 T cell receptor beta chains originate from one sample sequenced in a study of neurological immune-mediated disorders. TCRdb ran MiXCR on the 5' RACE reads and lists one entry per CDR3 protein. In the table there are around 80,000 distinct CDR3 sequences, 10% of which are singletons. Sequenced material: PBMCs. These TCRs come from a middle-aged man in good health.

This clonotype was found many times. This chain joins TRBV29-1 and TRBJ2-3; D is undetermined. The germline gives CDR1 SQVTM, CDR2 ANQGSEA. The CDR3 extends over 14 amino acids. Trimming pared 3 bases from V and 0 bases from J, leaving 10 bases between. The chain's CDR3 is CSVEGAFSTDTQYF. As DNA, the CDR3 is TGCAGCGTTGAGGGCGCGTTCAGCACAGATACGCAGTATTTT.

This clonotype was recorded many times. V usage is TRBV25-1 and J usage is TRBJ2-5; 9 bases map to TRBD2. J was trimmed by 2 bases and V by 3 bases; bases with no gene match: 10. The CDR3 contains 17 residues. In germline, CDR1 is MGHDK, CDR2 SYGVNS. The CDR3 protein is CASSDPLAGASQETQYF. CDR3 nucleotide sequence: TGTGCCAGCAGTGACCCCTTAGCGGGAGCTTCACAAGAGACCCAGTACTTC.

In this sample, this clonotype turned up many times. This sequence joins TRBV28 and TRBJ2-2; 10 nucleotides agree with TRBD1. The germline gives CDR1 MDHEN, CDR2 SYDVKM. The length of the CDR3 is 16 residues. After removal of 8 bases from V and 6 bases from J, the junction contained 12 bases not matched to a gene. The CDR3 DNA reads TGTGCCAGCCACCCTGCGGGACAGGGGAAAGCCGGGGAGCTGTTTTTT. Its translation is CASHPAGQGKAGELFF.

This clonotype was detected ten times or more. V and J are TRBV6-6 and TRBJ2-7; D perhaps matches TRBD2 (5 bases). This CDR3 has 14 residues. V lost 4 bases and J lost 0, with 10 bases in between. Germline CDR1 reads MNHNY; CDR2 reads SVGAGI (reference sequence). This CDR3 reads CASSFGGSSYEQYF. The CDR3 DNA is TGTGCCAGCAGTTTTGGCGGGTCCTCCTACGAGCAGTACTTC.

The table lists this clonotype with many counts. DNA for the CDR3: TGCAGCGTTGAGGGGGATGTCTCAGCTTTCTTT. Protein sequence: CSVEGDVSAFF. The V and J genes are TRBV29-1 and TRBJ1-1, with D perhaps matching TRBD1 (5 bases). This CDR3 comprises 11 residues. Trimming stripped 3 bases from V and 10 bases from J, with 12 bases between. Per the germline V gene, CDR1 is SQVTM and CDR2 is ANQGSEA. The complete variable domain, with remaining parts taken from reference TRBV29-1 and TRBJ1-1, reads SAVISQKPSRDICQRGTSLTIQCQVDSQVTMMFWYRQQPGQSLTLIATANQGSEATYESGFVIDKFPISRPNLTFSTLTVSNMSPEDSSIYLCSVEGDVSAFFGQGTRLTVV.

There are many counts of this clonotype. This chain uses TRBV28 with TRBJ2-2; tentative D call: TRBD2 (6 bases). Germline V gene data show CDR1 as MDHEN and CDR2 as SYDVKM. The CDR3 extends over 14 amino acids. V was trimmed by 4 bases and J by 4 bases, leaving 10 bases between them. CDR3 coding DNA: TGTGCCAGCAGTTGGCCCGGGAGCACCGGGGAGCTGTTTTTT. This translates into CASSWPGSTGELFF.

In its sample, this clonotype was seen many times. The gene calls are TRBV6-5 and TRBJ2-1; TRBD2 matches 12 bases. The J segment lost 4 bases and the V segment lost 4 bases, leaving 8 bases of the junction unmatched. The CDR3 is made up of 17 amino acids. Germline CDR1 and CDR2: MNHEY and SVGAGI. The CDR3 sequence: CASSSQRLAGVYNEQFF. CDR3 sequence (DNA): TGTGCCAGCAGTTCCCAAAGACTAGCGGGGGTTTACAATGAGCAGTTCTTC.

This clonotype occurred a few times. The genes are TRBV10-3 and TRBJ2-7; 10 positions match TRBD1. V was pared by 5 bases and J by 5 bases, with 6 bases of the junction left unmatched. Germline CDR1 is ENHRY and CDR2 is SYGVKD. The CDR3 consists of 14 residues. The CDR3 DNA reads TGTGCCATCAGTTCGACAGGGGGCGAAGACGAGCAGTACTTC. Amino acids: CAISSTGGEDEQYF.

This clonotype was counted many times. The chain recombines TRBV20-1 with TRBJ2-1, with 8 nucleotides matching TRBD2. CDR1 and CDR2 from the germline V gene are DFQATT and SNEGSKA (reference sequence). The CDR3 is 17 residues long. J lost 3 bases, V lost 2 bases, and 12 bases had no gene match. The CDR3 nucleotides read TGCAGTGCTAGATGGGATCAAGCGGGAGCTGGCTACAATGAGCAGTTCTTC. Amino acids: CSARWDQAGAGYNEQFF.

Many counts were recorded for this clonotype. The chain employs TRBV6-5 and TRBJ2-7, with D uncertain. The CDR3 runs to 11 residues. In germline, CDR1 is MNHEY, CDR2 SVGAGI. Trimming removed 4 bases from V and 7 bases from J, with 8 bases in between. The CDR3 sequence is CASSSLGEQYF. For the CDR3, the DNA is TGTGCCAGCAGTTCTCTGGGTGAGCAGTACTTC.

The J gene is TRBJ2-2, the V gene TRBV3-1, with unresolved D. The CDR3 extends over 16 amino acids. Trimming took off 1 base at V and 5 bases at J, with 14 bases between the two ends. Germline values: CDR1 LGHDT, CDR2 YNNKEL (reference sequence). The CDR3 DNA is TGTGCCAGCAGCCAAGTAGCAGGATACCTGACCGGGGAGCTGTTTTTT. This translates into CASSQVAGYLTGELFF. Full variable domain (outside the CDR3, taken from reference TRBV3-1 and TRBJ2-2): DTAVSQTPKYLVTQMGNDKSIKCEQNLGHDTMYWYKQDSKKFLKIMFSYNNKELIINETVPNRFSPKSPDKAHLNLHINSLELGDSAVYFCASSQVAGYLTGELFFGEGSRLTVL.

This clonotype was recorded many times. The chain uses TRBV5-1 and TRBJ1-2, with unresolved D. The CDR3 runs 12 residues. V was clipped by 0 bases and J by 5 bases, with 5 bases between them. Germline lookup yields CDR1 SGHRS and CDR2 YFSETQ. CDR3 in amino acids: CASSLGEYGYTF. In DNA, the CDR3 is TGCGCCAGCAGCTTGGGCGAGTATGGCTACACCTTC.

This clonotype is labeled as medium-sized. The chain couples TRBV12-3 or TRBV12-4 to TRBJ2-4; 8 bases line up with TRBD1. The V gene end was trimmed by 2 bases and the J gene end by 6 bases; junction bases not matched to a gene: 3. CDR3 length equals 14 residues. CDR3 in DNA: TGTGCCAGCAGTTTACCACAGGGGGTAAACATTCAGTACTTC. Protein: CASSLPQGVNIQYF.

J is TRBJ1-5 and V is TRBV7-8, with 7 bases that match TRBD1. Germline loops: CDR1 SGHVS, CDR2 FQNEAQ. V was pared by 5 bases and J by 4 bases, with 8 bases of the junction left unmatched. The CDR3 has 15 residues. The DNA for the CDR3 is TGTGCCAGCAGCCTCGGGACGGGACAGAATCAGCCCCAGCATTTT. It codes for CASSLGTGQNQPQHF.

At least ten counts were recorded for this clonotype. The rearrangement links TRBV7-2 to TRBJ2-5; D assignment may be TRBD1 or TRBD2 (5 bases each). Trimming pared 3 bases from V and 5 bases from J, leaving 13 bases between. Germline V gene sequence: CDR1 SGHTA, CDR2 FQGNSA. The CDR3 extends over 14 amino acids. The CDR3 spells CASSFRVGAETQYF. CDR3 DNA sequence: TGTGCCAGCAGCTTTAGGGTCGGGGCGGAGACCCAGTACTTC.

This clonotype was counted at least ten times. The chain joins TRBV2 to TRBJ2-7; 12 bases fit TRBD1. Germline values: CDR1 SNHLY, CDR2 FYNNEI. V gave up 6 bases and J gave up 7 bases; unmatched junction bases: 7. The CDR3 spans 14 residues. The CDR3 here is CASRNRDRGLEQYF. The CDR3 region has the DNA TGTGCCAGCAGGAACCGGGACAGGGGGCTAGAGCAGTACTTC.

CDR3 loop: CSARVSSIDNSPLHF. The CDR3 DNA reads TGCAGTGCTAGAGTCAGCTCCATTGATAATTCACCCCTCCACTTT. The chain joins TRBV20-1 to TRBJ1-6; D unresolved. CDR1 DFQATT and CDR2 SNEGSKA come from the germline V gene (reference sequence). Trimming left V 1 base short and J 5 bases short, with 12 bases between. CDR3 length: 15 amino acids.

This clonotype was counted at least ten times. In DNA form, the CDR3 reads TGTGCCACCAGCAGCGGACAGGGCAGATCACCCCTCCACTTT. Translation gives CATSSGQGRSPLHF. This chain uses TRBV15 with TRBJ1-6; 8 bases agree with TRBD1. CDR1 and CDR2 from the germline V gene are LNHNV and YYDKDF (reference sequence). CDR3 size: 14 residues. Trimming took 3 bases from V and 10 from J; bases not matched to a gene: 5.

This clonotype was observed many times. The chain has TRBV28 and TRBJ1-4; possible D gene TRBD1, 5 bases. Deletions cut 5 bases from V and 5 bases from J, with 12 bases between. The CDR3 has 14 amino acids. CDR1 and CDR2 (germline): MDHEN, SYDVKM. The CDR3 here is CASSERGVNEKLFF. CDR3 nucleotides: TGTGCCAGCAGTGAGAGAGGGGTAAATGAAAAACTGTTTTTT.

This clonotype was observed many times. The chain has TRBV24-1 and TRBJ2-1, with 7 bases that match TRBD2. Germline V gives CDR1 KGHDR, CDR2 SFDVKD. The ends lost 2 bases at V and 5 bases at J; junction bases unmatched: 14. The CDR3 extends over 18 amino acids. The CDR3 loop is CATSDSALGEGRHNEQFF. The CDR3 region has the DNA TGTGCCACCAGTGATTCCGCCCTGGGGGAGGGCCGCCACAATGAGCAGTTCTTC.

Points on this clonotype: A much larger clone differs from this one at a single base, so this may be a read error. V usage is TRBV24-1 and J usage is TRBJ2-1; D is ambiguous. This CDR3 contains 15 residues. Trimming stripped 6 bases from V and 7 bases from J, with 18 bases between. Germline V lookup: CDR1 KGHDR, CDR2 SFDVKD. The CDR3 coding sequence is TGTGCCACCAGTACAAACAGTGGAATAGAGAATGAGCAGTTCTTC. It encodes CATSTNSGIENEQFF.